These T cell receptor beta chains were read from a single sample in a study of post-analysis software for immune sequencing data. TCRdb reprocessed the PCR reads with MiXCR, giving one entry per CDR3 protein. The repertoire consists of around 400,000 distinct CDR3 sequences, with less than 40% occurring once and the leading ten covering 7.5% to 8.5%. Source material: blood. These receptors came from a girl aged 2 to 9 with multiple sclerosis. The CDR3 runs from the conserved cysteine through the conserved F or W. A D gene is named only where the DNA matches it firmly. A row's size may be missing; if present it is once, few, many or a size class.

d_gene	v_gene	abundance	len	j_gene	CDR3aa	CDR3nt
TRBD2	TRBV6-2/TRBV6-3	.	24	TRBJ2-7	CASSYPLLQPEAGGQKLFSYEQYF	TGTGCCAGCAGTTATCCACTCCTCCAGCCGGAGGCGGGGGGTCAAAAACTATTCTCCTACGAGCAGTACTTC
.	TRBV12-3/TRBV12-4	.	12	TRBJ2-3	CASSFTGDTQYF	TGTGCCAGCAGTTTTACGGGAGATACGCAGTATTTT
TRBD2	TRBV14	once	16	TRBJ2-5	CASSQERGIGEETQYF	TGTGCCAGCAGCCAAGAGCGGGGGATAGGGGAGGAGACCCAGTACTTC
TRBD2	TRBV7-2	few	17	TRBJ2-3	CASSLGLAGVGTDTQYF	TGTGCCAGCAGCTTAGGACTAGCGGGAGTCGGCACAGATACGCAGTATTTT
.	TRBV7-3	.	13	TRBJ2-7	CASGLGGSYEQYF	TGTGCCAGCGGCCTGGGGGGTTCGTACGAGCAGTACTTC
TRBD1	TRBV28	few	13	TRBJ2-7	CASRGTAPYEQYF	TGTGCCAGCAGGGGGACAGCTCCCTACGAGCAGTACTTC
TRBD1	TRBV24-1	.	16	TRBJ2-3	CATSDPGQGRGDTQYF	TGTGCCACCAGTGACCCTGGACAGGGGCGAGGGGATACGCAGTATTTT
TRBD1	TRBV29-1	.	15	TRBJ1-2	CSVVRDRAANYGYTF	TGCAGCGTTGTCCGGGACAGGGCCGCTAACTATGGCTACACCTTC
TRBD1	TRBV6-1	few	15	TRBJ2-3	CASREEQGATDTQYF	TGTGCCAGCAGGGAGGAACAGGGGGCCACAGATACGCAGTATTTT
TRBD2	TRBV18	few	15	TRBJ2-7	CASSVGLAETYEQYF	TGTGCCAGCTCAGTGGGACTAGCGGAAACCTACGAGCAGTACTTC
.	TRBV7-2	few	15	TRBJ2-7	CASSLLRQSSYEQYF	TGTGCCAGCAGCTTATTACGGCAGAGCTCCTACGAGCAGTACTTC
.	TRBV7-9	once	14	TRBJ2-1	CASSSPQIYNEQFF	TGTGCCAGCAGCTCCCCCCAGATTTACAATGAGCAGTTCTTC
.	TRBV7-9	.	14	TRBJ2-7	CASSFNGHRYEQYF	TGTGCCAGCAGCTTCAATGGACACCGCTACGAGCAGTACTTC
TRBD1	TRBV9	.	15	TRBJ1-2	CASSPGQGTNYGYTF	TGTGCCAGCAGCCCCGGACAGGGAACGAACTATGGCTACACCTTC
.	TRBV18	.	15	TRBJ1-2	CASSPRGESFYGYTF	TGTGCCAGCTCACCCCGGGGCGAGTCATTCTATGGCTACACCTTC
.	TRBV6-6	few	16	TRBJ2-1	CASSWPDRSSYNEQFF	TGTGCCAGCAGTTGGCCAGACAGAAGCTCCTACAATGAGCAGTTCTTC
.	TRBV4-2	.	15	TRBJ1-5	CASSQDWRVNQPQHF	TGTGCCAGCAGCCAAGATTGGAGGGTCAATCAGCCCCAGCATTTT
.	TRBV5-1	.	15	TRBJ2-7	CASSPGRGQPYEQYF	TGCGCCAGCAGCCCCGGGAGGGGGCAACCCTACGAGCAGTACTTC
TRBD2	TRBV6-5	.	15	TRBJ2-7	CASSLQTSGSYEQYF	TGTGCCAGCAGTTTACAAACTAGCGGATCCTACGAGCAGTACTTC
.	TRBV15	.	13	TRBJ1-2	CATSPRPNYGYTF	TGTGCCACCAGCCCTCGACCTAACTATGGCTACACCTTC
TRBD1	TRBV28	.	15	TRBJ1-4	CASSSPGTAGGRVFF	TGTGCCAGCAGTTCACCCGGGACAGCCGGCGGTAGGGTGTTTTTT
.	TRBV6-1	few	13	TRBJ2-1	CASTESSYNEQFF	TGTGCCAGCACTGAGAGCTCCTACAATGAGCAGTTCTTC
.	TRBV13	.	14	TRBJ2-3	CASSLARPPDTQYF	TGTGCCAGCAGCTTAGCTCGGCCGCCAGATACGCAGTATTTT
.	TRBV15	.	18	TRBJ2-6	CATSRDPIGTTGANVLTF	TGTGCCACCAGCAGAGACCCTATTGGGACAACTGGGGCCAACGTCCTGACTTTC
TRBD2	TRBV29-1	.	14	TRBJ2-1	CSVVGLAGVNEQFF	TGCAGCGTTGTAGGATTAGCGGGAGTCAATGAGCAGTTCTTC
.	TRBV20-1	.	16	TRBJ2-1	CSARDRQTQLYNEQFF	TGCAGTGCTAGAGATAGGCAGACCCAACTCTACAATGAGCAGTTCTTC